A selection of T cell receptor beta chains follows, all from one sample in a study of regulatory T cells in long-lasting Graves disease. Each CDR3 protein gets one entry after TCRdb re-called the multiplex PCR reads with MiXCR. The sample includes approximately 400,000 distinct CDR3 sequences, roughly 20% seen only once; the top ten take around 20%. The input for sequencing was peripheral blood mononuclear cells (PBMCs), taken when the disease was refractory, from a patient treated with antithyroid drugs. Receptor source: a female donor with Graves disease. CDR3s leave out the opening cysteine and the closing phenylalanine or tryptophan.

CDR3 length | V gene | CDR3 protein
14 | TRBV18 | ASSPLAGGPRETQY
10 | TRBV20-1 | SARDVGNTIY
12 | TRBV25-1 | ASSARGLQETQY
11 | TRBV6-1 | ASMSSIGEKLF
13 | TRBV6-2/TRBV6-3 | ASSTQGIAKNIQY
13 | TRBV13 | ASSLTSARRVEQY
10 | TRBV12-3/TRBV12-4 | ASSFKGDGAF
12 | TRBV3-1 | ASQPEGATGELF
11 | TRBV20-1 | SARDWSSAEAF
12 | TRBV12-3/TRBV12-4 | ASSLGTGNYEQY
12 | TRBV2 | ASTRTGEVYGYT
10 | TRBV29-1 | SVRGGPYEQY
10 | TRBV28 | ASSRLNTEAF
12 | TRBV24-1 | ATLREGRNTEAF
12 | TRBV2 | ASSGDRVDQPQH
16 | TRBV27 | ASSRDRGLAGFLETQY
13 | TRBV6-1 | ASTPRGQDNSPLH
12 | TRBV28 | ASTPGRREETQY
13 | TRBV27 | ASSLIAGSSYEQY
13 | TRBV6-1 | ASSGLAGGEETQY
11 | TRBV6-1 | ASSLPGTDTQY
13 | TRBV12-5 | ASGHGTASTDTQY
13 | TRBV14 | ASSQVSGPEETQY
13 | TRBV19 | ATRERLANTGELF
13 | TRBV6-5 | ASSYNRQGLYGYT
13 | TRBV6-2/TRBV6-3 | ASSSRPQLSYEQY
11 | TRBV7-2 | ASSLTSSYEQY
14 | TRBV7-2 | ASSPWTGTDSETQY
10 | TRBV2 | ASSDGLAAQY
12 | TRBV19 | ASTPLGENQPQH
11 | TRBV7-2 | ATRSGQALEQY
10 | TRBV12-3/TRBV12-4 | ASSLGPSPQH
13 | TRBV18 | ASSKGADFSYEQY
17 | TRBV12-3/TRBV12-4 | ASSLKEGTSGSSTDTQY
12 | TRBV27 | ASSLSIRTGELF
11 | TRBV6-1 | ASIIAGGYEQY
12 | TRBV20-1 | SARPEIGANVLT
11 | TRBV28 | ATIIGGRTEAF
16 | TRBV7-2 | ASSLVGLAGVGTDTQY
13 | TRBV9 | ASSGAGGMNTEAF
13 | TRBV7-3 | ASSMTTNAGETQY
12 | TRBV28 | ASMWTSGRYEQY
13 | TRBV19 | ASRLGTSVIGELF
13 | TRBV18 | ASSPWAVLGGEQY
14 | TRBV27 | ANRGWSVLAKNIQY
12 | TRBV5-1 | ASSPDAEAYEQY
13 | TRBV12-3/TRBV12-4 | ASSLAGGDTGELF
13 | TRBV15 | ATSPPGWLAETQY
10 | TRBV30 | AWSVLGNEQF
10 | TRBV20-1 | SARFAGETQY
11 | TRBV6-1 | ASGRDPRYEQY
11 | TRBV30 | AWSFSSTGGYT
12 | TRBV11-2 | ASSSGQSTDTQY
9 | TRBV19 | ASSKFNEQY
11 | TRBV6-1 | ASSEALNSGYT
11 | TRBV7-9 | ASGKGGTDTQY
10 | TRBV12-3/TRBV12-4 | ASSMTEYEQY
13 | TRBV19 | ASSISGQGNQPQH
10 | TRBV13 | ASSTRNQPQH
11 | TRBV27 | ASSPGLTGEQY